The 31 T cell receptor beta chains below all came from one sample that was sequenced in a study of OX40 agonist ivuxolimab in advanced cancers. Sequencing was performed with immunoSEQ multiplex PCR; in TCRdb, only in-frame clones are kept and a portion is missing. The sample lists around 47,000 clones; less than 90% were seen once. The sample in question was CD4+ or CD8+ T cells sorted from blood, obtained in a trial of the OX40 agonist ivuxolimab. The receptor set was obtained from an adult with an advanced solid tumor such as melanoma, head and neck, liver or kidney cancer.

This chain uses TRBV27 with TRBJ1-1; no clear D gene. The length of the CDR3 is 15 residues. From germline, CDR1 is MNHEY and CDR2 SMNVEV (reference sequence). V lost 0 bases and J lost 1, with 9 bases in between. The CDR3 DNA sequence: TGTGCCAGCAGTTTATCCTCCTCAAAGAACACTGAAGCTTTCTTT. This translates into CASSLSSSKNTEAFF.

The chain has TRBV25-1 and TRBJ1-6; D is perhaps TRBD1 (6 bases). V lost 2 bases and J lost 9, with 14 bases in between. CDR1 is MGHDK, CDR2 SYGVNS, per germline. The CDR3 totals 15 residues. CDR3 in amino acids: CASSEGGTYRSPLHF. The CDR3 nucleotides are TGTGCCAGCAGTGAAGGTGGGACATACCGTTCACCCCTCCACTTT.

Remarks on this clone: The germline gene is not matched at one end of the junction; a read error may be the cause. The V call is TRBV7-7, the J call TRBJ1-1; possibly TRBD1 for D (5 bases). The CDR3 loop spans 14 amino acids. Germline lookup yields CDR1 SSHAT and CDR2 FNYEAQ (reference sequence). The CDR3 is CASSPMSGTTEAFF. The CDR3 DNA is TGTGCTAGCAGCCCCATGTCAGGGACCACTGAAGCTTTCTTT.

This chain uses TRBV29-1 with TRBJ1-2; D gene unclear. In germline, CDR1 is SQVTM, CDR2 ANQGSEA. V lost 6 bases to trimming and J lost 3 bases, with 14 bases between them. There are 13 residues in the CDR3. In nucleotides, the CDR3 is TGCAGCGTCGTTACGGATTCCTACTATGGCTACACCTTC. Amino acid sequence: CSVVTDSYYGYTF.

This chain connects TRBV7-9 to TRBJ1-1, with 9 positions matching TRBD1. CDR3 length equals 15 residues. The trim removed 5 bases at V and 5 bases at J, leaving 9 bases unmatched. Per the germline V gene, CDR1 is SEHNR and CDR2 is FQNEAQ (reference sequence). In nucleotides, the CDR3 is TGTGCCAGCAGCCCAAAACAGGGGGCTTATACTGAAGCTTTCTTT. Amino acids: CASSPKQGAYTEAFF.

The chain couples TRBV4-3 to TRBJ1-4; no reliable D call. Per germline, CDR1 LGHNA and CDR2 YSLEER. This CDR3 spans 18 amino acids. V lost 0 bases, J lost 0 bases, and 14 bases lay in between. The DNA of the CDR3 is TGCGCCAGCAGCCAAGACCCAAACGGAGCGTCAACTAATGAAAAACTGTTTTTT. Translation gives CASSQDPNGASTNEKLFF.

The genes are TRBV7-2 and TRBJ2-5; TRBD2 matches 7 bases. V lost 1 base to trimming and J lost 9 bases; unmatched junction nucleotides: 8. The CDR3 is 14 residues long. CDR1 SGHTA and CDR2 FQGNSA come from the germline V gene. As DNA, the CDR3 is TGTGCCAGCAGCTTAGGACTAGCAGGTTGGGCCCAGTACTTC. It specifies CASSLGLAGWAQYF.

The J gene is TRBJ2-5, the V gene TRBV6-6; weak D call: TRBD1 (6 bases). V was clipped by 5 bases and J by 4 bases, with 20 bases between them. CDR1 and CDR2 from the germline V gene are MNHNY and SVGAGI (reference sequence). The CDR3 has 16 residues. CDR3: CASSHPDRMGLETQYF. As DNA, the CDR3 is TGTGCCAGCAGTCATCCCGACAGGATGGGTCTAGAGACCCAGTACTTC.

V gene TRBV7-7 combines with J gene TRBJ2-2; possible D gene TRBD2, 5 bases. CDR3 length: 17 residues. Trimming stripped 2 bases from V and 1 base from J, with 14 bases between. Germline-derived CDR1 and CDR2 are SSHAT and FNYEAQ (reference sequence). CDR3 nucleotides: TGTGCCAGCAGCTTAAGTTCGGGGTTTATGAACACCGGGGAGCTGTTTTTT. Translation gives CASSLSSGFMNTGELFF.

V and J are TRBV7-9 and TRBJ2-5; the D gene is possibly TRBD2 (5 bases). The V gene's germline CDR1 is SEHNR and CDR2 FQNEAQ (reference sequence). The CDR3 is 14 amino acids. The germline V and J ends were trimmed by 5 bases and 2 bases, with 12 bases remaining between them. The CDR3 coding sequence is TGTGCCAGCAGCCTTGGCGGGCTACAAGAGACCCAGTACTTC. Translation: CASSLGGLQETQYF.

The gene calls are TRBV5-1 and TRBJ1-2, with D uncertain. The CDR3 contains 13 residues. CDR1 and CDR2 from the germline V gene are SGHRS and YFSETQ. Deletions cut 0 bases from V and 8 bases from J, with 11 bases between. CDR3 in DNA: TGCGCCAGCAGCTTGGGTCCTGCTAAGGGCTACACCTTC. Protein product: CASSLGPAKGYTF.

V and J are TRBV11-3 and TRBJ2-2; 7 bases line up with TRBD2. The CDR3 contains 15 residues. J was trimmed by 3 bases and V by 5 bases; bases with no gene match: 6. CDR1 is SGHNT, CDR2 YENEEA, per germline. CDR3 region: CASSRGRDHTGELFF. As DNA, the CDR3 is TGTGCCAGCAGCCGGGGGAGGGACCACACCGGGGAGCTGTTTTTT.

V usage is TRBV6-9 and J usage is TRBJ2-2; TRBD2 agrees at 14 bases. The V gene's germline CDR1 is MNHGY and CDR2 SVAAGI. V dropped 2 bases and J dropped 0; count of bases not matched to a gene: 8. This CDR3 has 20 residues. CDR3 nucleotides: TGTGCCAGCAGTTATACCCGACTAGCGGGGGGGACTGCGAACACCGGGGAGCTGTTTTTT. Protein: CASSYTRLAGGTANTGELFF.

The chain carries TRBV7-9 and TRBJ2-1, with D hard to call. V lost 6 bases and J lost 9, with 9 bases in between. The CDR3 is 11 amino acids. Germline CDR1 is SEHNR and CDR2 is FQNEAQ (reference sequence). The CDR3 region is CASRRGIEQFF. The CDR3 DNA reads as TGTGCCAGCAGGAGAGGTATTGAGCAGTTCTTC.

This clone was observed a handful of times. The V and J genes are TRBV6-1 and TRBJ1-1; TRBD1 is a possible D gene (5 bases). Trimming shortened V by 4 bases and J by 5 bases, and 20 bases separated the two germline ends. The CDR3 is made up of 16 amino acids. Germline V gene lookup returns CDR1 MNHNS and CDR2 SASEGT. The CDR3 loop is CASSGKMTDLGTEAFF. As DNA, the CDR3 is TGTGCCAGCAGTGGAAAAATGACAGATTTGGGTACTGAAGCTTTCTTT.

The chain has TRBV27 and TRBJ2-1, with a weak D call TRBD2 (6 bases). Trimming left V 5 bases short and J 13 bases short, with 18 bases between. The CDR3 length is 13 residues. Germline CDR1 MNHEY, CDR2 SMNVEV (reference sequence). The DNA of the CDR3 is TGTGCCAGCAGTGCTATACGCCGGGACTTTCAGTTCTTC. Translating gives CASSAIRRDFQFF.

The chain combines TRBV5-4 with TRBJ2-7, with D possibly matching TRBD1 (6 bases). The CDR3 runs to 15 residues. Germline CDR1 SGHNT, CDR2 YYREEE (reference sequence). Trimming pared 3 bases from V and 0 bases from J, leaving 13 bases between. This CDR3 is CASSSLGDNSYEQYF. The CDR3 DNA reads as TGTGCCAGCAGCTCTCTAGGGGACAACTCCTACGAGCAGTACTTC.

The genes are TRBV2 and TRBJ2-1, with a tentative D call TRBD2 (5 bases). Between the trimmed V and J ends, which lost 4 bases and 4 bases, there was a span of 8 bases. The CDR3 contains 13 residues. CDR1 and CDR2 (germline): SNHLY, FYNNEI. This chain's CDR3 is CASSAGSYNEQFF. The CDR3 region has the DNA TGTGCCAGCAGTGCGGGATCTTACAATGAGCAGTTCTTC.

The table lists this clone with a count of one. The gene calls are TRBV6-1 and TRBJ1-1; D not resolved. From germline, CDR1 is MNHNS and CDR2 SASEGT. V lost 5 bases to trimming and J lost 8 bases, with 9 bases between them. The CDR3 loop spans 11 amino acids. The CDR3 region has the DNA TGTGCCAGCAGTTACCGTCAGGAAGCTTTCTTT. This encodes CASSYRQEAFF.

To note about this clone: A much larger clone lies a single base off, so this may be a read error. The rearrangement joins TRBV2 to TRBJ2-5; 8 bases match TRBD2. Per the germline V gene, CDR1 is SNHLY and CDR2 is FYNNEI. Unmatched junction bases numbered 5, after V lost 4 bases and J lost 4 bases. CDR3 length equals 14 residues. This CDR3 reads CASSGVGGGETQYF. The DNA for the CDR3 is TGTGCCAGCAGTGGGGTCGGGGGGGGAGAGACCCAGTACTTC.

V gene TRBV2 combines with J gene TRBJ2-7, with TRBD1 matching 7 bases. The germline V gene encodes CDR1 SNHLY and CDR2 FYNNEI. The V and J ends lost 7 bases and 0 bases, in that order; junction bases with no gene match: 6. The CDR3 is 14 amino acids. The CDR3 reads CASILTGSSYEQYF. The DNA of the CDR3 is TGTGCCAGCATCCTGACAGGGAGCTCCTACGAGCAGTACTTC. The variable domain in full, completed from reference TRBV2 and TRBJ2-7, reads EPEVTQTPSHQVTQMGQEVILRCVPISNHLYFYWYRQILGQKVEFLVSFYNNEISEKSEIFDDQFSVERPDGSNFTLKIRSTKLEDSAMYFCASILTGSSYEQYFGPGTRLTVT.

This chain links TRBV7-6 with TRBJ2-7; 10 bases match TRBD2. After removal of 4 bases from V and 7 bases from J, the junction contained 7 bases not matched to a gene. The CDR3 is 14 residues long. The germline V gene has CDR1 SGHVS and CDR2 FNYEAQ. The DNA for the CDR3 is TGTGCCAGCAGCTCTAGCGGGGGCACGGGAGAGCAGTACTTC. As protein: CASSSSGGTGEQYF.

As DNA, the CDR3 is TGTGCGGTAGGGAAGGATGAGCAGTTCTTC. Residues: CAVGKDEQFF. The chain has TRBV6-5 and TRBJ2-1; D unresolved. This CDR3 is built from 10 residues. Germline values: CDR1 MNHEY, CDR2 SVGAGI.

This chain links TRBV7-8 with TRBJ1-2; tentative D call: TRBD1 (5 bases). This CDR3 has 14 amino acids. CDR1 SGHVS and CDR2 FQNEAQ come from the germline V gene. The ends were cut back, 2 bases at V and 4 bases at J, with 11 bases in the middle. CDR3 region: CASSLLGGGYGYTF. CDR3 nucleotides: TGTGCCAGCAGCTTACTGGGGGGGGGCTATGGCTACACCTTC.

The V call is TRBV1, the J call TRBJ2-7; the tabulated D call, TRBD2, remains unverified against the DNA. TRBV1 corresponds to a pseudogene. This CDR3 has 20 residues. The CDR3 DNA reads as TGCACCAGCAGCTGTAATCCGGGACTAGCGGGGGGCCCGGGCGCGGACGAGCAGTACTTC. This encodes CTSSCNPGLAGGPGADEQYF.

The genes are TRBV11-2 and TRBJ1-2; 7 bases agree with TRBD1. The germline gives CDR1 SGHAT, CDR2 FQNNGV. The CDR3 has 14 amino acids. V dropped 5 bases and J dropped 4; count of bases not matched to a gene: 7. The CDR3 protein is CASSPGTAFYGYTF. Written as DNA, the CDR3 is TGTGCCAGCAGCCCGGGGACAGCCTTCTATGGCTACACCTTC.

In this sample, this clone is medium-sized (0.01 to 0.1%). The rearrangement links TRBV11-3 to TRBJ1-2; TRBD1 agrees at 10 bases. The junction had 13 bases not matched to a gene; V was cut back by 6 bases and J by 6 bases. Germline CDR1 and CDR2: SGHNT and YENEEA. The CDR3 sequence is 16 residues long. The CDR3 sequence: CASRIPPGQGLDGYTF. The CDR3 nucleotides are TGTGCCAGCAGAATACCCCCGGGACAGGGGCTCGATGGCTACACCTTC.

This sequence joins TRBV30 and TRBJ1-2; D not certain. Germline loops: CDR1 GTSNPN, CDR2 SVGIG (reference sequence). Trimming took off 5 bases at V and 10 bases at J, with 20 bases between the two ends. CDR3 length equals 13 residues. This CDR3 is CAWSTYEGKDYTF. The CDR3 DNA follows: TGTGCCTGGTCCACCTACGAGGGAAAAGACTACACCTTC.

The CDR3 region is CASSIGQGLGANTEAFF. The CDR3 coding sequence is TGTGCCAGTAGTATCGGCCAGGGATTAGGGGCCAACACTGAAGCTTTCTTT. This rearrangement joins TRBV19 to TRBJ1-1; D is perhaps TRBD1 (5 bases). Per the germline V gene, CDR1 is LNHDA and CDR2 is SQIVND (reference sequence). Trimming removed 3 bases at V and 2 bases at J, with 19 bases between. CDR3 length equals 17 residues.

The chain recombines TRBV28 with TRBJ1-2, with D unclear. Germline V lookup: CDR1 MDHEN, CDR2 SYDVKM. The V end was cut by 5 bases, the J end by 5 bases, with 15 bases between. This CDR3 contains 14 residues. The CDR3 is CASSRMTVLYGYTF. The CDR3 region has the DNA TGTGCCAGCAGTCGGATGACCGTACTTTATGGCTACACCTTC.

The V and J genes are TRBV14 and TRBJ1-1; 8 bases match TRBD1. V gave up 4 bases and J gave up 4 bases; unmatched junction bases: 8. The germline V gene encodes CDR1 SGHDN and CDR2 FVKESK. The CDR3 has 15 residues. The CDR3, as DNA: TGTGCCAGCAGCCCCCTGGACAGGGCTGGCACTGAAGCTTTCTTT. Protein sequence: CASSPLDRAGTEAFF.